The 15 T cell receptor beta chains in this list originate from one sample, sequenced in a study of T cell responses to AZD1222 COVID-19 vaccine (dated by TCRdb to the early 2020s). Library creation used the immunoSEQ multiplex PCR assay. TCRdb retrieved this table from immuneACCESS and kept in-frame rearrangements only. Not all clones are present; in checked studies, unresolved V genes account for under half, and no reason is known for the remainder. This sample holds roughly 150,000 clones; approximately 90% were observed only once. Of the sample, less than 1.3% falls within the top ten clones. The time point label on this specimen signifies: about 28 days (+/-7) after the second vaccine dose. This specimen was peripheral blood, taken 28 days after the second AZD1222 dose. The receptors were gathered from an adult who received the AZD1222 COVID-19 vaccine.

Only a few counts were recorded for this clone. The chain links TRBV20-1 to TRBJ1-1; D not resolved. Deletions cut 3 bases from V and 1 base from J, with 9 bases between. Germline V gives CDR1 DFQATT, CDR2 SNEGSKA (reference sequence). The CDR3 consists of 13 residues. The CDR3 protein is CSASITANTEAFF. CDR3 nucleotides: TGCAGTGCTAGTATCACTGCGAACACTGAAGCTTTCTTT.

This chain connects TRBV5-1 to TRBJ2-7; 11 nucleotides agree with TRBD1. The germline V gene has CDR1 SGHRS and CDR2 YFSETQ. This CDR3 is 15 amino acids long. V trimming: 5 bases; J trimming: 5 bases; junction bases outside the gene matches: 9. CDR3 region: CASRITGTGGNEQYF. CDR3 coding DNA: TGCGCCAGCAGAATAACCGGGACAGGGGGAAACGAGCAGTACTTC.

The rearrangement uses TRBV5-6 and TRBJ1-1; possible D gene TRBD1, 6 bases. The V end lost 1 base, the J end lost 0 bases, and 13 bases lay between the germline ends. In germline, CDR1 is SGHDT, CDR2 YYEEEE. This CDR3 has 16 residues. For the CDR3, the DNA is TGTGCCAGCAGCTTGCAGGGGCCGGTCATGAACACTGAAGCTTTCTTT. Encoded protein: CASSLQGPVMNTEAFF. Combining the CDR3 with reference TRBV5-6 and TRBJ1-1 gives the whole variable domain DAGVTQSPTHLIKTRGQQVTLRCSPKSGHDTVSWYQQALGQGPQFIFQYYEEEERQRGNFPDRFSGHQFPNYSSELNVNALLLGDSALYLCASSLQGPVMNTEAFFGQGTRLTVV.

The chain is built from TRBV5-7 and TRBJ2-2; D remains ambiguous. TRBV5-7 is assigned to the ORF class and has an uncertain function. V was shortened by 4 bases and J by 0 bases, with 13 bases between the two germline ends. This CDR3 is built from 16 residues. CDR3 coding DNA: TGTGCCAGCAGCCCTGGCGACACTACGAACACCGGGGAGCTGTTTTTT. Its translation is CASSPGDTTNTGELFF.

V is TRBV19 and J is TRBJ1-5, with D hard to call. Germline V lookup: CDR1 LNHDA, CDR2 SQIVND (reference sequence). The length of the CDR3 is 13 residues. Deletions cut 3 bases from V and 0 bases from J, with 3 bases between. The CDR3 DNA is TGTGCCAGTAGTATGAGTAGCAATCAGCCCCAGCATTTT. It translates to CASSMSSNQPQHF.

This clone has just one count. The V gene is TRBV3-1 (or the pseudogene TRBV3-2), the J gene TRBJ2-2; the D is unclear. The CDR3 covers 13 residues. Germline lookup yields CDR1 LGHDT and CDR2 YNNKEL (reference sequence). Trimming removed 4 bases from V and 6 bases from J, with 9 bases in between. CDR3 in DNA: TGTGCCAGCAGCCCCCGGGCGGCCGGGGAGCTGTTTTTT. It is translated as CASSPRAAGELFF.

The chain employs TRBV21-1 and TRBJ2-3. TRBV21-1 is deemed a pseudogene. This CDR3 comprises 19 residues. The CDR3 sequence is CASSKEPDGRSYFTDTQYF. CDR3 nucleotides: TGTGCCAGCAGCAAAGAGCCCGACGGTCGGTCCTATTTCACAGATACGCAGTATTTT.

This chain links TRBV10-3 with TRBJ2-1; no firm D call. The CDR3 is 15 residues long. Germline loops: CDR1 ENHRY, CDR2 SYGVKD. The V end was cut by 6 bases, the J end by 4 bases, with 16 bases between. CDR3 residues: CAIRPSASSYNEQFF. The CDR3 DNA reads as TGTGCCATCAGGCCTAGTGCCTCGAGTTACAATGAGCAGTTCTTC.

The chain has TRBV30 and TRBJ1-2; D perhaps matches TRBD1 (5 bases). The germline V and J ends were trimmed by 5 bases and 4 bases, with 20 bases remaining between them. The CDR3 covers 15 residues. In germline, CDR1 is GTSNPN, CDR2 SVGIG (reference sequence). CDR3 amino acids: CAWGRGGRIVYGYTF. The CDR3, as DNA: TGTGCCTGGGGGAGGGGCGGCCGGATAGTCTATGGCTACACCTTC.

The CDR3 DNA sequence: TGTGCCAGCTCACCGGCCCAGGGGCTGGGAAACACCATATATTTT. Translation gives CASSPAQGLGNTIYF. The gene calls are TRBV18 and TRBJ1-3, with D maybe TRBD1 (6 bases). This CDR3 comprises 15 residues. Germline CDR1 is KGHSH and CDR2 is LQKENI. V was pared by 3 bases and J by 4 bases, with 13 bases between.

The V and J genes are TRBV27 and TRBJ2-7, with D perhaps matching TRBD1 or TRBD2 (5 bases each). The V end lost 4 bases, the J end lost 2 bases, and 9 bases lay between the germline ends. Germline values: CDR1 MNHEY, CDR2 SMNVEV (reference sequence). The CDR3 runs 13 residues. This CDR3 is CASSSRGPYEQYF. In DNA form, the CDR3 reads TGTGCCAGCAGTTCAAGGGGACCCTACGAGCAGTACTTC.

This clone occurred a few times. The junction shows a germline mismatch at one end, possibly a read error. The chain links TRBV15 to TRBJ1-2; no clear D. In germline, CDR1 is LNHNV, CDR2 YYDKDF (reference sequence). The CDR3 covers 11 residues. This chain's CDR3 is CATSRDLTAVF. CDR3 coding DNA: TGTGCCACCAGCAGAGATTTAACAGCCGTCTTC.

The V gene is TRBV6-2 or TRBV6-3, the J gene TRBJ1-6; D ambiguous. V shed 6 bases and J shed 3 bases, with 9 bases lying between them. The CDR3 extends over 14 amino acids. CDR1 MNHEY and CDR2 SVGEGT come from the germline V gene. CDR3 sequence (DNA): TGTGCCAGCAGCCCTGAAGGCTATAATTCACCCCTCCACTTT. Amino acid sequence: CASSPEGYNSPLHF.

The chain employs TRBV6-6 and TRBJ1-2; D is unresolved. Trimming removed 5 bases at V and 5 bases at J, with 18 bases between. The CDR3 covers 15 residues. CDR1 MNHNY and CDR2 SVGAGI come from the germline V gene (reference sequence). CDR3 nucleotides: TGTGCCAGCAGTCCCGTACTTGAGGCGCTGTATGGCTACACCTTC. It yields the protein CASSPVLEALYGYTF.

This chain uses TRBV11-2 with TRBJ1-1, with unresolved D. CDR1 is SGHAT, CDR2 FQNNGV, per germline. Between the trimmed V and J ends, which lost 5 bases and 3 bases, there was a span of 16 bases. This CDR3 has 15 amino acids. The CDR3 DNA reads TGTGCCAGCAGCCCACGGACGTGGTCTGACACTGAAGCTTTCTTT. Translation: CASSPRTWSDTEAFF.